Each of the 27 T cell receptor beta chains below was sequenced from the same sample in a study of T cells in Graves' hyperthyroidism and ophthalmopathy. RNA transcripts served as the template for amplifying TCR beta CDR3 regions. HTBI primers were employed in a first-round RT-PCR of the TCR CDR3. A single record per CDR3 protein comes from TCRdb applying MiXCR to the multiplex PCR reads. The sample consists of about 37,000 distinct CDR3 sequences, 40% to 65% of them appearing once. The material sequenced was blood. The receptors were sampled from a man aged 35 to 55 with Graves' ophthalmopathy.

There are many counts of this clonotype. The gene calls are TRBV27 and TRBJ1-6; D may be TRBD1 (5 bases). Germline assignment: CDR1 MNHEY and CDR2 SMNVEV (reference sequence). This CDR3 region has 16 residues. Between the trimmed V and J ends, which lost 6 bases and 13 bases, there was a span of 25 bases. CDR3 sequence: CASSPTVSPLVAPLHF. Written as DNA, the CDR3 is TGTGCCAGCAGCCCGACAGTGTCCCCTCTAGTTGCTCCCCTCCACTTT.

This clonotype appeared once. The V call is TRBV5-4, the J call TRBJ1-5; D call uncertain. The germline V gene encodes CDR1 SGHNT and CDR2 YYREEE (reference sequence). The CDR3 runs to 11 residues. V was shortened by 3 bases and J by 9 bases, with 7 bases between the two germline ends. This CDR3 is CASSWGGPQHF. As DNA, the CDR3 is TGTGCCAGCAGCTGGGGAGGGCCCCAGCATTTT.

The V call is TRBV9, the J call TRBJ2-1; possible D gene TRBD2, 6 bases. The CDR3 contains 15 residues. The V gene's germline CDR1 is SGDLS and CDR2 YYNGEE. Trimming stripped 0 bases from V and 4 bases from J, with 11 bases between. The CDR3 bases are TGTGCCAGCAGCGTAGAATACGGGGGATACAATGAGCAGTTCTTC. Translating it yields CASSVEYGGYNEQFF.

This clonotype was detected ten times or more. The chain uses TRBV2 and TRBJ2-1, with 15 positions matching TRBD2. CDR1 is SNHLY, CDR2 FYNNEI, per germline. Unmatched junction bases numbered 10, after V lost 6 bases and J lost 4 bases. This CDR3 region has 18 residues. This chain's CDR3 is CASRPKGTSGRPYNEQFF. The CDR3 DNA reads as TGTGCCAGCAGACCAAAGGGGACTAGCGGGAGGCCATACAATGAGCAGTTCTTC.

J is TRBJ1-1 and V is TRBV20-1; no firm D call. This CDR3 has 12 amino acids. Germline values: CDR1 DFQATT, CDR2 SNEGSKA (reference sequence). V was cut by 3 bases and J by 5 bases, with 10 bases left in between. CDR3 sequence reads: CSARDWETEAFF. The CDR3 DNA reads TGCAGTGCTAGGGACTGGGAGACTGAAGCTTTCTTT.

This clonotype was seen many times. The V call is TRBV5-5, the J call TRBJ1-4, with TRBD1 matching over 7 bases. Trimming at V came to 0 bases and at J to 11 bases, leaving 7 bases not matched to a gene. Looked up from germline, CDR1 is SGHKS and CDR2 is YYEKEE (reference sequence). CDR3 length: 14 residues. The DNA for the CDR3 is TGTGCCAGCAGCTTGGAGGGGGCCACCGGGAAACTGTTTTTT. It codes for CASSLEGATGKLFF.

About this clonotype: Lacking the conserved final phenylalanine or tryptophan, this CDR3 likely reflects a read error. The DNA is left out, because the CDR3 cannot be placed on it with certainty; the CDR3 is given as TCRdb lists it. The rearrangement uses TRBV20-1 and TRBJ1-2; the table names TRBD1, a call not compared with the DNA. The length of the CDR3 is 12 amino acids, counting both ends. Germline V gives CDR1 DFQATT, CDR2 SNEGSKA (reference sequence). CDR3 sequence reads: CIAKDRGFGLHL.

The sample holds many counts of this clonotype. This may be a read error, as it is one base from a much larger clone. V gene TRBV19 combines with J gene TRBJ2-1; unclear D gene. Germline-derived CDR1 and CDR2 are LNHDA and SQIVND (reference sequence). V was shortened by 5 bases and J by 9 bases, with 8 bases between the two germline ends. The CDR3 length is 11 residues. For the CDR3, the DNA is TGTGCCAGTAGTTCACCAAGTGAGCAGTTCTTC. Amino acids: CASSSPSEQFF.

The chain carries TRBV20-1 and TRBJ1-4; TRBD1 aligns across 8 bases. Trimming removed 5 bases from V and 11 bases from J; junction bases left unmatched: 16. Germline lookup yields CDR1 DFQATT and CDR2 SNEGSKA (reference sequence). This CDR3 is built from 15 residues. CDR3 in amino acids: CSAPDMDRDLRKLFF. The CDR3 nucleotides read TGCAGTGCTCCTGACATGGACAGGGATCTCAGGAAACTGTTTTTT.

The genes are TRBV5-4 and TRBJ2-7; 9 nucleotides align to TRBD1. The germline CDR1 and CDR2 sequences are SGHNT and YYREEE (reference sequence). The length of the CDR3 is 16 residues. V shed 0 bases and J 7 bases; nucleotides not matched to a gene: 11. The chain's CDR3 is CASSLAGTGSAGEQYF. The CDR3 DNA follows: TGTGCCAGCAGCTTGGCCGGGACAGGGTCGGCCGGGGAGCAGTACTTC.

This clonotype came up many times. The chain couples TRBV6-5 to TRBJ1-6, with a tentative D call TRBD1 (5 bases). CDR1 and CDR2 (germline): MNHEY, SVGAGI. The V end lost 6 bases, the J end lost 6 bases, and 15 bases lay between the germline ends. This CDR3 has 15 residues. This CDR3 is CASRQGDSRNSPLHF. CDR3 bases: TGTGCCAGCAGACAAGGCGACAGCCGTAATTCACCCCTCCACTTT.

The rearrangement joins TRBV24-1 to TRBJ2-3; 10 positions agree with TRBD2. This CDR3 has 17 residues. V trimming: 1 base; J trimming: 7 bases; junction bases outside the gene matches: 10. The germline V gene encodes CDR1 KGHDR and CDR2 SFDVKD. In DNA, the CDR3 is TGTGCCACCAGTGATTTCCCGCAGCGGGGGGGTACATATACGCAGTATTTT. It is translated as CATSDFPQRGGTYTQYF.

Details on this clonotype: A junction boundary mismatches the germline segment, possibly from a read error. The DNA of the CDR3 is TGTGTCAGCGCTTCAAACAGGGGGCCATATTATGGCTACACCTTC. Its translation: CVSASNRGPYYGYTF. The chain employs TRBV12-3 or TRBV12-4 and TRBJ1-2; TRBD1 agrees at 9 bases. This CDR3 is built from 15 residues.

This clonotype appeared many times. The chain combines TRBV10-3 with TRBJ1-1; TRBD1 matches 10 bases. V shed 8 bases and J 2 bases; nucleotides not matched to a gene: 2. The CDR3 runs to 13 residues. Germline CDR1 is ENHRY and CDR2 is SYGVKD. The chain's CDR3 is CAIGDRGNTEAFF. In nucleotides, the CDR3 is TGTGCCATCGGGGACAGGGGAAACACTGAAGCTTTCTTT.

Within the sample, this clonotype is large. CDR3 in amino acids: CSVVHSSNTEAFF. DNA for the CDR3: TGCAGCGTTGTTCACAGCTCGAACACTGAAGCTTTCTTT. The chain has TRBV29-1 and TRBJ1-1; D not certain. The CDR3 covers 13 residues. Per germline, CDR1 SQVTM and CDR2 ANQGSEA. The V gene lost 4 bases and the J gene lost 1 base, with 10 bases spanning the gap.

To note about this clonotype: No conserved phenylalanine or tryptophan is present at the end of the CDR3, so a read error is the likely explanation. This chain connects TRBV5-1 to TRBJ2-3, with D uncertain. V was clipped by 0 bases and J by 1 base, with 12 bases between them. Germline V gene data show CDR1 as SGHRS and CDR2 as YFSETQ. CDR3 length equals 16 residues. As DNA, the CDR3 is TGCGCCAGCAGCTTGGAACGGGCTGCATGCACAGATACGCAGTATATT. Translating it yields CASSLERAACTDTQYI.

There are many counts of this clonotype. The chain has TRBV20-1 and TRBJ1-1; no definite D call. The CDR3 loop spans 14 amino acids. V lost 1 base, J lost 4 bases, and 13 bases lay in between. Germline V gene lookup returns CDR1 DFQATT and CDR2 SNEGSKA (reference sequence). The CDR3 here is CSARAFSGATEAFF. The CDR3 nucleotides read TGCAGTGCTAGAGCCTTTTCGGGTGCCACTGAAGCTTTCTTT.

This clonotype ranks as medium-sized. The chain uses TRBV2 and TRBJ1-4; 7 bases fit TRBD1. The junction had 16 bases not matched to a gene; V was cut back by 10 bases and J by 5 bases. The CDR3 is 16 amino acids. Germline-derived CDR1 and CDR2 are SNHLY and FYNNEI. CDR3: CATRQGGGVLNEKLFF. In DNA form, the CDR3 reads TGTGCCACCCGACAGGGCGGGGGAGTATTAAATGAAAAACTGTTTTTT.

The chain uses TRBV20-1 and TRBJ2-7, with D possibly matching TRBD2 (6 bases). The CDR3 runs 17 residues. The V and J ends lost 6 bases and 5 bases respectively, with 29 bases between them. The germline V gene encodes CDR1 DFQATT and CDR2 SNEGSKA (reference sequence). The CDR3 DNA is TGCAGTGCGAGTTTAGGAGGGGAAACTGCCGGGTCCGACGAGCAGTACTTC. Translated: CSASLGGETAGSDEQYF.

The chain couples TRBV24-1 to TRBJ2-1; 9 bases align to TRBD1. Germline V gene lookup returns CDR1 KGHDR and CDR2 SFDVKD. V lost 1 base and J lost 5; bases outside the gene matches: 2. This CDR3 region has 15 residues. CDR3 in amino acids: CATSDLRTGDNEQFF. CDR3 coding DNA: TGTGCCACCAGTGATTTAAGGACAGGGGACAATGAGCAGTTCTTC.

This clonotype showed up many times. CDR3 DNA: TGTGCCAGCAGCTTGGGCCCCCGACACAACACCGGGGAGCTGTTTTTT. Translating it yields CASSLGPRHNTGELFF. The chain recombines TRBV5-4 with TRBJ2-2; no reliable D call. CDR1 is SGHNT, CDR2 YYREEE, per germline (reference sequence). V was shortened by 0 bases and J by 2 bases, with 11 bases between the two germline ends. This CDR3 is 16 amino acids long.

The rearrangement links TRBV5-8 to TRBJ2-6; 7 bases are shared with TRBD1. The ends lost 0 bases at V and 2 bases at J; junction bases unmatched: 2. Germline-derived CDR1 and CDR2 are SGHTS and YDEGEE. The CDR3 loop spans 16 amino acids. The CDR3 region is CASSLAGTAGANVLTF. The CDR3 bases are TGTGCCAGCAGCTTGGCCGGGACAGCTGGGGCCAACGTCCTGACTTTC.

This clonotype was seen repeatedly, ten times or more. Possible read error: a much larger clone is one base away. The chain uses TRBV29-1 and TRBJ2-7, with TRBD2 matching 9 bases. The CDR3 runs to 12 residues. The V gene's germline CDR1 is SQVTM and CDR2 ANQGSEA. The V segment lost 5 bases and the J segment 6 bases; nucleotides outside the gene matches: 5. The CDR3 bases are TGCAGCGTTTTAGCGGGGGCCTGCGAGCAGTACTTC. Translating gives CSVLAGACEQYF.

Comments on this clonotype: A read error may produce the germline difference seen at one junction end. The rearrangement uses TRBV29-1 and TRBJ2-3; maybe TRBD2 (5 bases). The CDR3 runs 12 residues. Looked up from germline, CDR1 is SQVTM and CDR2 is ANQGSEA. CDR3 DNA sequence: TGCAGCGTCGAGGGCTCCACATATACGCAGTATTTT. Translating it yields CSVEGSTYTQYF.

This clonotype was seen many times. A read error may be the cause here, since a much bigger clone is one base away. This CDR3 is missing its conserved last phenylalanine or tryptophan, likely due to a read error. The CDR3: CASSVRLNTEAFS. CDR3 in DNA: TGTGCCAGTAGCGTCCGATTGAACACTGAAGCTTTCTCT. The chain joins TRBV19 to TRBJ1-1; unclear D gene. Per the germline V gene, CDR1 is LNHDA and CDR2 is SQIVND (reference sequence). With 6 bases removed from V and 0 bases from J, the gap between germline ends came to 8 bases. The length of the CDR3 is 13 residues.

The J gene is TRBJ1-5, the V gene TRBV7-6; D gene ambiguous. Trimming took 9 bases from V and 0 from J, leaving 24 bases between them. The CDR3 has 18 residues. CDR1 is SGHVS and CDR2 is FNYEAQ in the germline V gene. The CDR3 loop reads CASQPDPRFWNSNQPQHF. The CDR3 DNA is TGTGCCAGTCAACCGGACCCGAGGTTTTGGAATAGCAATCAGCCCCAGCATTTT. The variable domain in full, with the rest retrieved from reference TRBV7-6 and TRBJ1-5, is GAGVSQSPRYKVTKRGQDVALRCDPISGHVSLYWYRQALGQGPEFLTYFNYEAQQDKSGLPNDRFSAERPEGSISTLTIQRTEQRDSAMYRCASQPDPRFWNSNQPQHFGDGTRLSIL.

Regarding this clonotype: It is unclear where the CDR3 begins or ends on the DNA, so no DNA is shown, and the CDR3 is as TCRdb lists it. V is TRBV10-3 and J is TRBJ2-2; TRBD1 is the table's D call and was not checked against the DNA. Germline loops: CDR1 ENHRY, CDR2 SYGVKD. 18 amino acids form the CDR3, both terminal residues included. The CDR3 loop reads CAIRAWGYNEQFFGELFF.